These T cell receptor beta chains were read from a single sample in a study of response to subunit inactivated influenza vaccine. TCRdb re-called the RT-PCR reads with MiXCR, one entry per CDR3 protein. The top ten hold roughly 14% of the sample, which has about 500,000 distinct CDR3 sequences, 10% to 15% seen once. Sequences were derived from PBMCs from blood, sampled roughly 45 days after vaccination. These receptors all stem from a middle-aged man who received an inactivated influenza vaccine. The CDR3 runs from the conserved cysteine through the conserved F or W.

v_call	j_call	cdr3_aa
TRBV15	TRBJ2-1	CATSRYHNEQFF
TRBV6-2/TRBV6-3	TRBJ2-5	CASSRGQGVGEETQYF
TRBV7-3	TRBJ2-1	CASSLGLQSVEQFF
TRBV5-1	TRBJ2-2	CASSQDRPNTGELFF
TRBV28	TRBJ1-3	CASRTGGTFGNTIYF
TRBV6-2/TRBV6-3	TRBJ1-5	CASSYYPRVADQPQHF
TRBV5-1	TRBJ1-1	CASSFGFGQGLDTEAFF
TRBV20-1	TRBJ2-3	CSAETSGGTTDTQYF
TRBV6-6	TRBJ2-5	CASSPRRVVTQYF
TRBV5-1	TRBJ2-2	CASSFWDRPNTGELFF
TRBV5-6	TRBJ2-1	CASSLVSGAYNEQFF
TRBV12-3/TRBV12-4	TRBJ1-2	CASSTVLRGNYGYTF
TRBV20-1	TRBJ2-5	CSARNVRQETQYF
TRBV29-1	TRBJ2-1	CSVEDMGNEQFF
TRBV6-5	TRBJ2-5	CASSYGLRGTGETQYF
TRBV19	TRBJ2-1	CASSITSGAYNEQFF
TRBV10-2	TRBJ2-1	CASSEFLSSYNELFF
TRBV7-2	TRBJ1-2	CASSLVRLPNYGYTF
TRBV20-1	TRBJ1-1	CSARDGGAGTEAFF
TRBV28	TRBJ2-3	CASRDQSTDTQYF
TRBV27	TRBJ2-7	CASSRGTSGSREQYF
TRBV6-1	TRBJ2-3	CASSDRPHRTTDTQYF
TRBV9	TRBJ2-3	CASSTRTGKTDTQYF
TRBV7-8	TRBJ2-1	CASSLTRTSGINEQFF
TRBV11-2	TRBJ2-1	CASSPSNNRDRAWEQFF
TRBV21-1	TRBJ2-1	CASSKDKTALSYNEQFF
TRBV12-3/TRBV12-4	TRBJ2-7	CASGKTGIEQYF
TRBV27	TRBJ2-1	CASRMTGAWDEQFF
TRBV6-1	TRBJ2-1	CASSPSQSSYNEQFF
TRBV20-1	TRBJ2-7	CSARDRLKGEYEQYF
TRBV5-1	TRBJ1-6	CASTGTLNSPLHF
TRBV5-1	TRBJ1-4	CASSLDKTPGTNEKLFF
TRBV20-1	TRBJ1-2	CSAAGTGIYGYTF